These T cell receptor beta chains were read from a single sample in a study of beta chain features in type 1 diabetes. Using immunoSEQ multiplex PCR, the repertoire was profiled, and TCRdb retains in-frame clones only, with some absent. The sample carries hundreds of thousands of clones, around 9.7% recorded once. The sample consisted of central memory CD4+ T cells from blood. These receptors all come from a man aged 25 to 40 with type 1 diabetes. Each CDR3 is given with its conserved first and last residue. The D gene is left open where the match is weak. Clone sizes are given selectively: once, few, many, or a class where the clone is expanded.

v_gene	abundance	j_gene	d_gene	CDR3nt	CDR3aa
TRBV18	few	TRBJ1-3	.	TGTGCCAGCTCACCGGACAGCTCTGGAAACACCATATATTTT	CASSPDSSGNTIYF
TRBV7-2	.	TRBJ1-6	.	TGTGCCAGCAGCCCACAGCGGGGGAACAATTCACCCCTCCACTTT	CASSPQRGNNSPLHF
TRBV7-2	.	TRBJ2-3	.	TGTGCCAGCAGCCCCCCTGGGAGCTACACAGATACGCAGTATTTT	CASSPPGSYTDTQYF
TRBV6-5	few	TRBJ2-4	TRBD2	TGTGCCAGCAGCGCGGGACTAACCTACGGGGACATTCAGTACTTC	CASSAGLTYGDIQYF
TRBV11-2	few	TRBJ2-1	.	TGTGCCAGCAGCTTAGCCCGGGGCACCTACAATGAGCAGTTCTTC	CASSLARGTYNEQFF
TRBV7-9	many	TRBJ2-3	.	TGTGCCAGCAGCCCGGGGGGCACAGATACGCAGTATTTT	CASSPGGTDTQYF
TRBV15	.	TRBJ1-2	.	TGTGCCACCAGCAGCTTGACAGGTAGTGGCTACACCTTC	CATSSLTGSGYTF
TRBV5-5	few	TRBJ2-3	.	TGTGCCAGCAGCTTGGAGCTGGGCACAGATACGCAGTATTTT	CASSLELGTDTQYF
TRBV5-1	.	TRBJ2-7	.	TGCGCCAGCAGCTTCCGAGAGGCCGGCTACGAGCAGTACTTC	CASSFREAGYEQYF
TRBV28	.	TRBJ1-5	TRBD1	TGTGCCAGCAGTCCCCGCTCTGGGACAGGGGGCGGTCAGCCCCAGCATTTT	CASSPRSGTGGGQPQHF
TRBV6-1	many	TRBJ2-2	.	TGTGCCAGCAGTAGCGGACGCTCCGGGGAGCTGTTTTTT	CASSSGRSGELFF
TRBV4-3	few	TRBJ1-2	.	TGCGCCAGCAGCCTCTATTACCCAAACTATGGCTACACCTTC	CASSLYYPNYGYTF
TRBV5-1	.	TRBJ2-3	.	TGCGCCACCCGAAACACGGGGGGCATAACAGATACGCAGTATTTT	CATRNTGGITDTQYF
TRBV5-1	few	TRBJ1-1	.	TGCGCCAGCAGCTTGCAACAGGGTTACACTGAAGCTTTCTTT	CASSLQQGYTEAFF
TRBV10-2	.	TRBJ2-4	.	TGCGCCAGCAACTCACCGGGACACGGAAACATTCAGTACTTC	CASNSPGHGNIQYF
TRBV5-1	few	TRBJ2-7	.	TGCGCCAGCAGCTTGGGACAGGATGCCTACGAGCAGTACTTC	CASSLGQDAYEQYF
TRBV28	few	TRBJ1-2	.	TGTGCCCTAAACGGGGGTTACGGCTACACCTTC	CALNGGYGYTF
TRBV27	few	TRBJ2-7	.	TGTGCCAGCAGTTTGGGCATTACCTACGAGCAGTACTTC	CASSLGITYEQYF
TRBV11-2	.	TRBJ2-2	.	TGTGCCAGCAGCTTACCTTCAGGGAACACCGGGGAGCTGTTTTTT	CASSLPSGNTGELFF
TRBV2	.	TRBJ2-5	.	TGTGCCAGCCTACCGCGGGTAAAAGAGACCCAGTACTTC	CASLPRVKETQYF
TRBV18	few	TRBJ2-5	.	TGTGCCAGCGCTACCTCCCGGACAGTTGGACAAGAGACCCAGTACTTC	CASATSRTVGQETQYF
TRBV7-2	.	TRBJ1-2	TRBD1	TGTGCCAGCAGCCAACCCGGGACAGGGGGTGGGGACTATGGCTACACCTTC	CASSQPGTGGGDYGYTF
TRBV2	.	TRBJ2-3	TRBD2	TGTGCCAATATAGCGGGGGGTGTCACAGATACGCAGTATTTT	CANIAGGVTDTQYF
TRBV9	.	TRBJ2-3	.	TGTGCCAGCAGCGCCCTCGGGGGGCCAGATACGCAGTATTTT	CASSALGGPDTQYF
TRBV30	few	TRBJ2-6	.	TGTGCCTGGGCAGGGGCCGGGGCCAACGTCCTGACTTTC	CAWAGAGANVLTF
TRBV5-4	few	TRBJ2-5	.	TGTGCCAGCAGGTTGCAGACCCAGTACTTC	CASRLQTQYF
TRBV7-2	few	TRBJ2-5	.	TGTGCCAGCAGCTTAAGTGAGACCCAGTACTTC	CASSLSETQYF
TRBV6-5	few	TRBJ2-7	.	TGTGCCAGCAGTTCCAACAGGGACTACGAGCAGTACTTC	CASSSNRDYEQYF